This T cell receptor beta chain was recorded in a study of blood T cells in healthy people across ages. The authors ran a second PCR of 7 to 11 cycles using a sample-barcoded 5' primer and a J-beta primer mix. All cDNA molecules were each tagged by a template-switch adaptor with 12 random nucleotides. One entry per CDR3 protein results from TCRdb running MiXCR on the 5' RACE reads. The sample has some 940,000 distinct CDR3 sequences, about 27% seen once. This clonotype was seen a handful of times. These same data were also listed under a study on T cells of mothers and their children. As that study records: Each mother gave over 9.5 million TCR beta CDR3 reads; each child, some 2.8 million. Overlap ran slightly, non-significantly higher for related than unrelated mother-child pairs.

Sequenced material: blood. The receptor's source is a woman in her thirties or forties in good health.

As DNA, the CDR3 is TGTGCCAGCAGCCAGACAGGATCGCGATACAATGAGCAGTTCTTC. It translates to CASSQTGSRYNEQFF. This rearrangement joins TRBV5-5 to TRBJ2-1; possible D gene TRBD1, 6 bases. CDR3 length: 15 amino acids. The V and J ends lost 4 bases and 4 bases respectively, with 15 bases between them. Germline V gives CDR1 SGHKS, CDR2 YYEKEE (reference sequence). Together with reference TRBV5-5 and TRBJ2-1, the CDR3 gives the full variable domain: DAGVTQSPTHLIKTRGQQVTLRCSPISGHKSVSWYQQVLGQGPQFIFQYYEKEERGRGNFPDRFSARQFPNYSSELNVNALLLGDSALYLCASSQTGSRYNEQFFGPGTRLTVL.